What follows is one T cell receptor beta chain and its context. Its antigen is undetermined. This sample was taken from a study of cytomegalovirus exposure and HLA in healthy donors. V lost 6 bases, J lost 3 bases, and 18 bases stayed unmatched. This CDR3 has 18 residues. Germline V gives CDR1 SEHNR, CDR2 FQNEAQ (reference sequence). Study-wide results and limits: According to the study, around 150 TCR beta chains were cytomegalovirus-associated. For TCR beta chains, V- and J-gene trimming was later linked to a missense DCLRE1C variant.

Use of 60 Vbeta and 13 Jbeta primers characterized the PCR. How the authors handled the data: Later, an analysis found about 80 million unique TCR beta chains, and roughly 9.9 million of these were shared. Some clones are missing from TCRdb's copy, which holds only in-frame ones; the method was immunoSEQ multiplex PCR. Clone size and the V and J calls come from that table; the DNA yielded D and trimming. This sample carries 100,000 to 150,000 clones, with around 2.7% going to the ten biggest clones. The source of this sequence is a man aged 30-40 years in good health and CMV-seronegative. Sequenced material: PBMCs. V gene TRBV7-9 combines with J gene TRBJ2-7; 9 nucleotides align to TRBD2. CDR3 amino acids: CASSISSTGTSRFYEQYF. In DNA, the CDR3 is TGTGCCAGCAGTATAAGTTCGACCGGGACTAGCCGATTCTACGAGCAGTACTTC.